This T cell receptor beta chain was observed in a study of T-cell memory formation after mild COVID-19. The TCR alpha and TCR beta cDNA libraries, bearing sample barcodes and UMIs, were generated by 5'RACE using constant-segment primers. TCRdb analysed the 5' RACE reads with MiXCR anew, one entry per CDR3 protein. The sample carries about 320,000 distinct CDR3 sequences, approximately 14% recorded once. This clonotype was counted between two and nine times. The germline V gene has CDR1 WNHNN and CDR2 SYGVQD (reference sequence). This CDR3 is built from 14 residues. Trimming pared 3 bases from V and 4 bases from J, leaving 11 bases between.

The TCR originated in a man younger than 35 who had mild COVID-19 (a few samples of this study predate the infection). Cell type and time point are not known. Sequences were obtained from PBMCs or a T cell subset sorted from them (not recorded which). The chain uses TRBV10-1 and TRBJ2-3, with a weak D call TRBD2 (5 bases). The CDR3 loop reads CASSELEGADTQYF. The CDR3 DNA reads as TGCGCCAGCAGTGAACTAGAGGGAGCAGATACGCAGTATTTT.